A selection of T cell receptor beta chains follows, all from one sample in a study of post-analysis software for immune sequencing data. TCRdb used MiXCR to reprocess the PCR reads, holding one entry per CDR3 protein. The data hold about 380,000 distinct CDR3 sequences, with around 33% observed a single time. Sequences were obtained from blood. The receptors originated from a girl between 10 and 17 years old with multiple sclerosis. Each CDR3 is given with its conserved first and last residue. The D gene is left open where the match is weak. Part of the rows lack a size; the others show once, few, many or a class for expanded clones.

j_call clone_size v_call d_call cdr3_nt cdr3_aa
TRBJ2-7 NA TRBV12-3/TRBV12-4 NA TGTGCCAGCAGTTTTTTCGGGGGGCCCTACGAGCAGTACTTC CASSFFGGPYEQYF
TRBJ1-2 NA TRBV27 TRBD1 TGTGCCAGCAGTTTCTACGGGACAGCTAACTATGGCTACACCTTC CASSFYGTANYGYTF
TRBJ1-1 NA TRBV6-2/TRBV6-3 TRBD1 TGTGCCAGCACCGGACAGGGAAGTACTGAAGCTTTCTTT CASTGQGSTEAFF
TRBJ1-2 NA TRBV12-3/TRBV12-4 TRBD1 TGTGCCAGCAGCTCCGGGACAGGGGATGGCTACACCTTC CASSSGTGDGYTF
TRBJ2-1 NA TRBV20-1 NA TGCAGTGCTAGGGGGGCCGGCTCCTACAATGAGCAGTTCTTC CSARGAGSYNEQFF
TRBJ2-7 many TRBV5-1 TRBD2 TGCGCCAGCGGGGAGGGGCCCTACGAGCAGTACTTC CASGEGPYEQYF
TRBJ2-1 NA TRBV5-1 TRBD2 TGCGCCAGCAGCTTGTATGCGGGGGGGACAAATGAGCAGTTCTTC CASSLYAGGTNEQFF
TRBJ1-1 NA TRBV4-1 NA TGCGCCAGCAGCCAAGAGGGCTTTCAGGGGACTGAAGCTTTCTTT CASSQEGFQGTEAFF
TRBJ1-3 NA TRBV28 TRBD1 TGTGCCAGCAGTTTATGGACAGGGAGCTTTGGAAACACCATATATTTT CASSLWTGSFGNTIYF
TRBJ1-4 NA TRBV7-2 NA TGTGCCAGCAGCAGGGGACTAAGAAATGAAAAACTGTTTTTT CASSRGLRNEKLFF
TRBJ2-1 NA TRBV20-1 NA TGCAGTGCTAGAGATCGAGGGAGCTATGAGCAGTTCTTC CSARDRGSYEQFF
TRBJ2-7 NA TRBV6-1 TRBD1 TGTGCCAGCAAGGGACAGGCCAACTCCTACGAGCAGTACTTC CASKGQANSYEQYF
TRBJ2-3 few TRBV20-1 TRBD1 TGCAGTGCGGGGGGAACAGGGGGCAGGACAGATACGCAGTATTTT CSAGGTGGRTDTQYF
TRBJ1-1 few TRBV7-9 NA TGTGCCAGCAGCTTAGCGTACAGGAGGAACACTGAAGCTTTCTTT CASSLAYRRNTEAFF
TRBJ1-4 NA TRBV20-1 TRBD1 TGCAGTGCACCCGGGACAGGGGGAGAAAAACTGTTTTTT CSAPGTGGEKLFF
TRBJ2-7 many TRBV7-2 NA TGTGCCAGCAGCTTGGGACCCTTCACCTACGAGCAGTACTTC CASSLGPFTYEQYF
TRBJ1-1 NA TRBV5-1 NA TGCGCCAGCAGCTTGGTGGGCAGCCTGAACACTGAAGCTTTCTTT CASSLVGSLNTEAFF
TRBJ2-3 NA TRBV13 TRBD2 TGTGCCAGCAGCAAAGAGGGACTAGCGGGGGTTACGCAGTATTTT CASSKEGLAGVTQYF
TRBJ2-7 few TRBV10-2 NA TGCGCCAGCAGTGATGTCGGGGGTTCCCACGAGCAGTACTTC CASSDVGGSHEQYF